What follows are 29 T cell receptor beta chains derived from one specimen sequenced in a study of cytomegalovirus exposure and HLA in healthy donors. This PCR relied on a set of 60 Vbeta primers and 13 Jbeta primers. The protocol was immunoSEQ multiplex PCR, while the TCRdb copy is restricted to in-frame clones and leaves out a portion. The sample contains about 160,000 clones, around 82% of which appear only once. The source material was PBMCs. The source is a man in his forties or fifties in good health and CMV-seropositive.

The chain recombines TRBV9 with TRBJ2-3; 10 nucleotides match TRBD2. The trim removed 1 base at V and 3 bases at J, leaving 5 bases unmatched. CDR1 SGDLS and CDR2 YYNGEE come from the germline V gene. This CDR3 comprises 16 residues. The CDR3 is CASSVRSSGGTDTQYF. In nucleotides, the CDR3 is TGTGCCAGCAGCGTAAGGTCTAGCGGGGGAACAGATACGCAGTATTTT.

This clone was counted between two and nine times. V is TRBV15 and J is TRBJ2-5; maybe TRBD1 (6 bases). Trimming removed 5 bases from V and 5 bases from J, with 12 bases in between. The CDR3 covers 13 residues. The germline gives CDR1 LNHNV, CDR2 YYDKDF (reference sequence). The CDR3 nucleotides are TGTGCCACCAGCGGAAACAGGGAGGAGACCCAGTACTTC. It encodes CATSGNREETQYF.

V usage is TRBV18 and J usage is TRBJ2-7; 9 bases map to TRBD2. The CDR3 consists of 14 residues. Per the germline V gene, CDR1 is KGHSH and CDR2 is LQKENI. J lost 2 bases, V lost 3 bases, and 2 bases had no gene match. This CDR3 reads CASSPAGGPYEQYF. The CDR3 nucleotides read TGTGCCAGCTCACCGGCGGGAGGGCCCTACGAGCAGTACTTC. Filled out from reference TRBV18 and TRBJ2-7, the complete variable domain reads NAGVMQNPRHLVRRRGQEARLRCSPMKGHSHVYWYRQLPEEGLKFMVYLQKENIIDESGMPKERFSAEFPKEGPSILRIQQVVRGDSAAYFCASSPAGGPYEQYFGPGTRLTVT.

V gene TRBV28 combines with J gene TRBJ2-1; TRBD2 matches at 12 bases. V shed 6 bases and J 10 bases; nucleotides not matched to a gene: 16. Germline CDR1 MDHEN, CDR2 SYDVKM. This CDR3 is built from 17 residues. For the CDR3, the DNA is TGTGCCAGCAGCTACCCGCTTACTAGCGGGAGGTCTGAGGAGCAGTTCTTC. It codes for CASSYPLTSGRSEEQFF.

The rearrangement links TRBV6-1 to TRBJ1-2; 7 bases fit TRBD1. This CDR3 comprises 15 residues. Germline V CDR1 and CDR2: MNHNS, SASEGT. V shed 1 base and J 5 bases; nucleotides not matched to a gene: 7. The CDR3 sequence: CASSEGDRPLYGYTF. For the CDR3, the DNA is TGTGCCAGCAGTGAAGGGGACAGACCGCTATATGGCTACACCTTC.

The CDR3 here is CASSPGQAPYEQYF. The CDR3 bases are TGTGCCAGCAGTCCTGGACAGGCCCCTTACGAGCAGTACTTC. This chain connects TRBV28 to TRBJ2-7; TRBD1 agrees at 7 bases. Germline values: CDR1 MDHEN, CDR2 SYDVKM. Trimming at V came to 5 bases and at J to 4 bases, leaving 8 bases not matched to a gene. The CDR3 is 14 amino acids.

The chain joins TRBV27 to TRBJ2-1; TRBD2 is a possible D gene (6 bases). In germline, CDR1 is MNHEY, CDR2 SMNVEV (reference sequence). Trimming cost V 5 bases and J 5 bases, with 19 bases left between them. The CDR3 loop spans 16 amino acids. In nucleotides, the CDR3 is TGTGCCAGCAGTCCGGCCGGAGAGCGGGCGAACAATGAGCAGTTCTTC. It codes for CASSPAGERANNEQFF.

The V call is TRBV28, the J call TRBJ1-5; no definite D call. The ends were cut back, 4 bases at V and 9 bases at J, with 10 bases in the middle. Germline V lookup: CDR1 MDHEN, CDR2 SYDVKM. The CDR3 extends over 12 amino acids. The CDR3: CASSSPLRPQHF. CDR3 nucleotide sequence: TGTGCCAGCAGTTCCCCATTGAGGCCCCAGCATTTT.

This clone was detected only a few times. The rearrangement joins TRBV9 to TRBJ1-2; a possible D gene is TRBD1 (6 bases). Trimming stripped 4 bases from V and 1 base from J, with 14 bases between. CDR3 length: 15 residues. The germline gives CDR1 SGDLS, CDR2 YYNGEE. The CDR3 DNA follows: TGTGCCAGCAGCCCCCGGGACACCCTTAACTATGGCTACACCTTC. Protein: CASSPRDTLNYGYTF.

The chain links TRBV28 to TRBJ1-5, with 7 positions matching TRBD1. This CDR3 has 15 residues. J was trimmed by 2 bases and V by 5 bases; bases with no gene match: 6. CDR1 MDHEN and CDR2 SYDVKM come from the germline V gene. The CDR3 here is CASSPTGIGNQPQHF. CDR3 in DNA: TGTGCCAGCAGTCCGACAGGGATCGGCAATCAGCCCCAGCATTTT. The full variable domain, rest sourced from reference TRBV28 and TRBJ1-5, is DVKVTQSSRYLVKRTGEKVFLECVQDMDHENMFWYRQDPGLGLRLIYFSYDVKMKEKGDIPEGYSVSREKKERFSLILESASTNQTSMYLCASSPTGIGNQPQHFGDGTRLSIL.

This sequence joins TRBV9 and TRBJ1-1; 8 nucleotides line up with TRBD1. The V segment lost 4 bases and the J segment 3 bases; nucleotides outside the gene matches: 8. Germline V CDR1 and CDR2: SGDLS, YYNGEE. The CDR3 is 15 residues long. CDR3 loop: CASSPQGALDTEAFF. The CDR3 DNA sequence: TGTGCCAGCAGCCCCCAGGGGGCCCTGGACACTGAAGCTTTCTTT.

V and J are TRBV29-1 and TRBJ2-5; TRBD1 matches 7 bases. V shed 6 bases and J 2 bases; nucleotides not matched to a gene: 12. The CDR3 spans 15 residues. Looked up from germline, CDR1 is SQVTM and CDR2 is ANQGSEA. The CDR3 bases are TGCAGCGTGAAAGCAGGGACAGTGAAGCAAGAGACCCAGTACTTC. Its translation: CSVKAGTVKQETQYF.

This chain uses TRBV28 with TRBJ1-1; tentative D call: TRBD1 (6 bases). Looked up from germline, CDR1 is MDHEN and CDR2 is SYDVKM. The CDR3 length is 12 residues. The V and J ends lost 5 bases and 5 bases respectively, with 9 bases between them. CDR3 sequence (DNA): TGTGCCAGCAGTCAACAGGGTACTGAAGCTTTCTTT. Amino acid sequence: CASSQQGTEAFF.

The chain combines TRBV11-2 with TRBJ2-7, with 10 bases matching TRBD1. The V and J ends lost 3 bases and 13 bases, in that order; junction bases with no gene match: 9. CDR1 and CDR2 from the germline V gene are SGHAT and FQNNGV. The CDR3 length is 13 residues. The CDR3 bases are TGTGCCAGCAGCTTTTCAGCGGGACAGGGGTCATACTTC. It is translated as CASSFSAGQGSYF.

The chain uses TRBV28 and TRBJ2-7, with a tentative D call TRBD1 (5 bases). Germline V lookup: CDR1 MDHEN, CDR2 SYDVKM. The V end was cut by 7 bases, the J end by 3 bases, with 16 bases between. This CDR3 is 14 amino acids long. The CDR3 DNA follows: TGTGCCAGCACCGAAAGGGGTTTCAACTACGAGCAGTACTTC. The encoded protein is CASTERGFNYEQYF.

The chain links TRBV19 to TRBJ2-5; tentative D call: TRBD1 (6 bases). Looked up from germline, CDR1 is LNHDA and CDR2 is SQIVND (reference sequence). The CDR3 spans 14 residues. Trimming took off 5 bases at V and 5 bases at J, with 15 bases between the two ends. DNA of the CDR3: TGTGCCAGTAGTCGGACAGTCCTAGGGGAGACCCAGTACTTC. As protein: CASSRTVLGETQYF.

The chain recombines TRBV5-6 with TRBJ1-2; D may be TRBD1 (6 bases). Germline assignment: CDR1 SGHDT and CDR2 YYEEEE. V gave up 4 bases and J gave up 6 bases, with 13 bases separating them. The CDR3 runs 13 residues. CDR3 coding DNA: TGTGCCAGCAGCGGGGGCTTCTTTGATGGCTACACCTTC. Protein product: CASSGGFFDGYTF.

The rearrangement uses TRBV19 and TRBJ1-2; TRBD1 agrees at 10 bases. The CDR3 has 14 residues. J gave up 3 bases and V 6 bases, and 4 bases lay outside the gene matches. The V gene's germline CDR1 is LNHDA and CDR2 SQIVND (reference sequence). The CDR3 DNA is TGTGCCAGTAGATGGGACAGGGGAGACTATGGCTACACCTTC. Protein: CASRWDRGDYGYTF.

V and J are TRBV11-2 and TRBJ2-7; 9 positions match TRBD1. Germline CDR1 is SGHAT and CDR2 is FQNNGV. The J segment lost 1 base and the V segment lost 2 bases, leaving 3 bases of the junction unmatched. The CDR3 is made up of 15 amino acids. CDR3 in amino acids: CASSLIQGASYEQYF. The CDR3 DNA follows: TGTGCCAGCAGCTTAATACAGGGGGCATCCTACGAGCAGTACTTC. The full variable domain, in which reference TRBV11-2 and TRBJ2-7 provide the parts outside the CDR3, is EAGVAQSPRYKIIEKRQSVAFWCNPISGHATLYWYQQILGQGPKLLIQFQNNGVVDDSQLPKDRFSAERLKGVDSTLKIQPAKLEDSAVYLCASSLIQGASYEQYFGPGTRLTVT.

This clone was found a few times. The same CDR3 arises from other DNA sequences in this sample as well. The V gene is TRBV7-3, the J gene TRBJ2-2; D remains unclear. Trimming removed 5 bases from V and 2 bases from J, with 9 bases in between. The germline V gene has CDR1 SGHTA and CDR2 FQGTGA. This CDR3 has 14 residues. Written as DNA, the CDR3 is TGTGCCAGCAGCCCGAACACAAACACCGGGGAGCTGTTTTTT. It yields the protein CASSPNTNTGELFF.

The chain has TRBV27 and TRBJ2-2; D gene ambiguous. The CDR3 has 14 amino acids. Germline CDR1 reads MNHEY; CDR2 reads SMNVEV (reference sequence). V lost 1 base, J lost 3 bases, and 6 bases lay in between. The CDR3 spells CASSLWSDTGELFF. Written as DNA, the CDR3 is TGTGCCAGCAGTTTATGGTCGGACACCGGGGAGCTGTTTTTT.

The chain joins TRBV13 to TRBJ2-7; 11 bases align to TRBD2. Germline lookup yields CDR1 PRHDT and CDR2 FYEKMQ (reference sequence). This CDR3 comprises 14 residues. The ends lost 3 bases at V and 2 bases at J; junction bases unmatched: 0. CDR3 loop: CASSFSGRAYEQYF. The CDR3 DNA reads as TGTGCCAGCAGCTTTAGCGGGAGGGCCTACGAGCAGTACTTC.

The chain recombines TRBV13 with TRBJ2-7, with 7 nucleotides matching TRBD1. Germline-derived CDR1 and CDR2 are PRHDT and FYEKMQ (reference sequence). Trimming took 4 bases from V and 8 from J; bases not matched to a gene: 5. The CDR3 length is 12 residues. CDR3 sequence (DNA): TGTGCCAGCAGCTCCAGGGGGAACCAGCAGTACTTC. It is translated as CASSSRGNQQYF.

The V and J genes are TRBV5-1 and TRBJ2-3; 9 bases match TRBD2. Germline values: CDR1 SGHRS, CDR2 YFSETQ. CDR3 size: 17 residues. The J segment lost 6 bases and the V segment lost 4 bases, leaving 15 bases of the junction unmatched. CDR3 sequence: CASSLLTGSGRSDTQYF. The CDR3 DNA reads TGCGCCAGCAGCCTCCTTACCGGTAGCGGGAGATCTGATACGCAGTATTTT.

V is TRBV5-1 and J is TRBJ1-1; 9 bases are shared with TRBD1. CDR3 length: 16 amino acids. J lost 0 bases, V lost 6 bases, and 9 bases had no gene match. Germline loops: CDR1 SGHRS, CDR2 YFSETQ. The CDR3 is CASIQTGGGMNTEAFF. CDR3 bases: TGCGCCAGCATACAGACAGGGGGAGGGATGAACACTGAAGCTTTCTTT. The entire variable domain, with the rest obtained from reference TRBV5-1 and TRBJ1-1, is as follows: KAGVTQTPRYLIKTRGQQVTLSCSPISGHRSVSWYQQTPGQGLQFLFEYFSETQRNKGNFPGRFSGRQFSNSRSEMNVSTLELGDSALYLCASIQTGGGMNTEAFFGQGTRLTVV.

The V and J genes are TRBV6-5 and TRBJ1-1, with a possible D match to TRBD1 (5 bases). The CDR3 is 11 amino acids. With 3 bases removed from V and 10 bases from J, the gap between germline ends came to 9 bases. CDR1 MNHEY and CDR2 SVGAGI come from the germline V gene. CDR3 nucleotide sequence: TGTGCCAGCAGTTATCCGGGGGGAGCTTTCTTT. It codes for CASSYPGGAFF.

The V gene is TRBV7-9, the J gene TRBJ2-1, with TRBD2 matching over 11 bases. The V gene's germline CDR1 is SEHNR and CDR2 FQNEAQ (reference sequence). J was trimmed by 7 bases and V by 2 bases; bases with no gene match: 4. The CDR3 covers 15 residues. CDR3 coding DNA: TGTGCCAGCAGCTTACTAGCGGGAGGTAGAAATGAGCAGTTCTTC. Its translation is CASSLLAGGRNEQFF.

This chain uses TRBV4-2 with TRBJ1-2; D gene ambiguous. The V and J ends lost 3 bases and 0 bases respectively, with 8 bases between them. The germline gives CDR1 LGHNA, CDR2 YNFKEQ. The CDR3 sequence is 14 residues long. The DNA of the CDR3 is TGTGCCAGCAGCCACAACCAGGCTAACTATGGCTACACCTTC. As protein: CASSHNQANYGYTF.

Turning to this clone: One end of the junction fails to match germline, which may point to a read error. The V call is TRBV29-1, the J call TRBJ2-2, with TRBD2 as a possible D gene (6 bases). This CDR3 has 13 residues. Germline assignment: CDR1 SQVTM and CDR2 ANQGSEA. CDR3 sequence: CSFGTPNTGEPFF. CDR3 nucleotides: TGCAGCTTCGGGACTCCGAACACCGGGGAGCCGTTTTTT.